This T cell receptor (beta chain) was profiled in a study of human T cells and chemical hapten exposure. Study in general: Diagnoses of alopecia areata, totalis or universalis occurred in mostly female patients.

TCRdb redid the calling of the RACE reads with MiXCR, one entry per CDR3 protein. The sample holds approximately 97,000 distinct CDR3 sequences, 27% seen once. The time point: patch test 3, about 24 weeks after DPC sensitization. Treatment given: therapeutic diphenylcyclopropenone sensitization with weekly scalp DPC. Blood, whole and unfractionated, served as the source for total RNA extraction. This clonotype was recorded a few times. Looked up from germline, CDR1 is SEHNR and CDR2 is FQNEAQ (reference sequence). V lost 3 bases, J lost 6 bases, and 11 bases lay in between. CDR3 length equals 13 residues.

The TCR was taken from a man between 35 and 55 years old with alopecia areata. Some clones in this sample may be carry-over from other donors' samples. The chain joins TRBV7-9 to TRBJ1-2, with D possibly being TRBD1 (5 bases). The sample here was whole blood, taken in connection with sensitization to the hapten diphenylcyclopropenone (DPC). The CDR3 bases are TGTGCCAGCAGCTTGATCAGGGAAGATGGCTACACCTTC. It yields the protein CASSLIREDGYTF.